Listed below are T cell receptor beta chains from one sample, sequenced in a study of blood T cell repertoires in COVID-19. Sequencing was performed with immunoSEQ multiplex PCR; in TCRdb, only in-frame clones are kept and a portion is missing. The sample lists under 350,000 clones; roughly 89% were seen once. Input material: PBMCs or T cells enriched from blood (not recorded which). The receptors come from a woman in her sixties or seventies who had recovered from COVID-19. Both conserved end residues are part of each CDR3. D genes are given only for firm matches. Where a row states a size, it is once, few, many or the class of an expanded clone; other rows omit it.

v_call: TRBV3-1/TRBV3-2; j_call: TRBJ2-1; d_call: NA; clone_size: NA; cdr3_aa: CASSPRLVDEQFF; cdr3_nt: TGTGCCAGCAGCCCGCGACTAGTCGATGAGCAGTTCTTC
v_call: TRBV7-9; j_call: TRBJ2-7; d_call: NA; clone_size: few; cdr3_aa: CASSLAGESEQYF; cdr3_nt: TGTGCCAGCAGCTTAGCCGGGGAGTCCGAGCAGTACTTC
v_call: TRBV30; j_call: TRBJ2-7; d_call: TRBD1; clone_size: NA; cdr3_aa: CAWSGPGQRTYF; cdr3_nt: TGTGCCTGGAGTGGGCCGGGACAGAGAACATACTTC
v_call: TRBV11-3; j_call: TRBJ2-3; d_call: NA; clone_size: NA; cdr3_aa: CASSLDWGATDTQYF; cdr3_nt: TGTGCCAGCAGCTTAGACTGGGGAGCAACAGATACGCAGTATTTT
v_call: TRBV10-1; j_call: TRBJ1-2; d_call: NA; clone_size: NA; cdr3_aa: CASSESDGHIRHF; cdr3_nt: TGCGCCAGCAGTGAGTCGGATGGACACATCCGGCACTTC
v_call: TRBV5-1; j_call: TRBJ2-1; d_call: TRBD2; clone_size: NA; cdr3_aa: CASSLGLAGGPTRSNEQFF; cdr3_nt: TGCGCCAGCAGCTTGGGACTAGCGGGAGGGCCGACACGTAGCAATGAGCAGTTCTTC
v_call: TRBV20-1; j_call: TRBJ1-5; d_call: NA; clone_size: NA; cdr3_aa: CSASQSNQPQHF; cdr3_nt: TGCAGTGCTAGTCAGAGCAATCAGCCCCAGCATTTT
v_call: TRBV7-3; j_call: TRBJ1-1; d_call: NA; clone_size: NA; cdr3_aa: CASSLLGATEAFF; cdr3_nt: TGTGCCAGCAGCCTACTGGGGGCTACTGAAGCTTTCTTT
v_call: TRBV28; j_call: TRBJ1-5; d_call: NA; clone_size: once; cdr3_aa: CASRGLGAGNQPQHF; cdr3_nt: TGTGCCAGCAGGGGGCTGGGGGCAGGGAATCAGCCCCAGCATTTT
v_call: TRBV19; j_call: TRBJ2-7; d_call: TRBD2; clone_size: NA; cdr3_aa: CASRAGTSGSLSYEQYF; cdr3_nt: TGTGCCAGCCGGGCCGGGACTAGCGGGAGTCTTTCCTACGAGCAGTACTTC
v_call: TRBV13; j_call: TRBJ2-7; d_call: NA; clone_size: NA; cdr3_aa: CASTMGGASSYEQYF; cdr3_nt: TGTGCCAGCACCATGGGGGGGGCCAGCTCCTACGAGCAGTACTTC
v_call: TRBV7-3; j_call: TRBJ1-1; d_call: NA; clone_size: NA; cdr3_aa: CASSFSGNTEAFF; cdr3_nt: TGTGCCAGCAGCTTTTCCGGGAACACTGAAGCTTTCTTT
v_call: TRBV5-1; j_call: TRBJ1-2; d_call: TRBD1; clone_size: many; cdr3_aa: CASSLGQGGYGYTF; cdr3_nt: TGCGCCAGCAGCTTGGGACAGGGAGGCTATGGCTACACCTTC
v_call: TRBV7-9; j_call: TRBJ2-7; d_call: TRBD1; clone_size: NA; cdr3_aa: CASSLIQGVNYEQYF; cdr3_nt: TGTGCCAGCAGCTTAATACAGGGGGTAAACTACGAGCAGTACTTC
v_call: TRBV5-6; j_call: TRBJ1-2; d_call: NA; clone_size: NA; cdr3_aa: CASSLVAGGYGYTF; cdr3_nt: TGTGCCAGCAGCTTGGTGGCGGGCGGCTATGGCTACACCTTC
v_call: TRBV2; j_call: TRBJ2-1; d_call: TRBD1; clone_size: once; cdr3_aa: CASSGDRSPYNEQFF; cdr3_nt: TGTGCCAGCAGTGGGGACAGGTCCCCCTACAATGAGCAGTTCTTC
v_call: TRBV5-1; j_call: TRBJ2-1; d_call: TRBD2; clone_size: NA; cdr3_aa: CASRSGRAGFYEQFF; cdr3_nt: TGCGCCAGCAGGAGTGGGAGGGCCGGTTTCTATGAGCAGTTCTTC
v_call: TRBV6-5; j_call: TRBJ1-1; d_call: NA; clone_size: NA; cdr3_aa: CASRYGQNTEAFF; cdr3_nt: TGTGCCAGCAGATATGGACAAAACACTGAAGCTTTCTTT
v_call: TRBV11-2; j_call: TRBJ1-5; d_call: NA; clone_size: many; cdr3_aa: CASSLASGAVGNQPQHF; cdr3_nt: TGTGCCAGCAGCTTAGCGTCAGGGGCGGTCGGCAATCAGCCCCAGCATTTT
v_call: TRBV7-3; j_call: TRBJ1-5; d_call: NA; clone_size: NA; cdr3_aa: CASGTTESVQPQHF; cdr3_nt: TGTGCCAGCGGTACGACAGAGAGCGTTCAGCCCCAGCATTTT
v_call: TRBV10-3; j_call: TRBJ1-3; d_call: TRBD1; clone_size: NA; cdr3_aa: CAIRNDREPAPHSGNTIYF; cdr3_nt: TGTGCCATCAGGAACGACAGGGAACCCGCACCGCACTCTGGAAACACCATATATTTT
v_call: TRBV27; j_call: TRBJ1-2; d_call: NA; clone_size: NA; cdr3_aa: CASSLSQGPYGYTF; cdr3_nt: TGTGCCAGCAGTTTATCGCAGGGTCCCTATGGCTACACCTTC
v_call: TRBV12-5; j_call: TRBJ2-3; d_call: TRBD2; clone_size: NA; cdr3_aa: CASGTLAGGRTDTQYF; cdr3_nt: TGTGCTAGTGGAACCCTAGCGGGAGGGAGGACAGATACGCAGTATTTT
v_call: TRBV3-1/TRBV3-2; j_call: TRBJ1-1; d_call: NA; clone_size: NA; cdr3_aa: CASSPTGQAEAFF; cdr3_nt: TGTGCCAGCAGCCCTACAGGGCAGGCTGAAGCTTTCTTT
v_call: TRBV11-2; j_call: TRBJ2-5; d_call: TRBD2; clone_size: NA; cdr3_aa: CASSLAGGVQETQYF; cdr3_nt: TGTGCCAGCAGCTTAGCGGGAGGGGTGCAAGAGACCCAGTACTTC
v_call: TRBV3-1/TRBV3-2; j_call: TRBJ1-1; d_call: TRBD1; clone_size: NA; cdr3_aa: CASSQTGLDEAFF; cdr3_nt: TGTGCCAGCAGCCAGACAGGGTTGGACGAAGCTTTCTTT
v_call: TRBV7-9; j_call: TRBJ2-3; d_call: NA; clone_size: NA; cdr3_aa: CASSSTGTDTQYF; cdr3_nt: TGTGCCAGCAGCTCGACAGGCACAGATACGCAGTATTTT
v_call: TRBV3-1/TRBV3-2; j_call: TRBJ1-6; d_call: NA; clone_size: NA; cdr3_aa: CASSQLQNNSPLHF; cdr3_nt: TGTGCCAGCAGCCAACTGCAGAATAATTCACCCCTCCACTTT
v_call: TRBV7-3; j_call: TRBJ2-7; d_call: TRBD1; clone_size: NA; cdr3_aa: CASSQTGGPYEQYF; cdr3_nt: TGTGCCAGCAGCCAGACAGGGGGCCCCTACGAGCAGTACTTC
v_call: TRBV2; j_call: TRBJ1-6; d_call: NA; clone_size: once; cdr3_aa: CASSEGQGYSPLHF; cdr3_nt: TGTGCCAGCAGTGAAGGGCAGGGGTACTCACCCCTCCACTTT
v_call: TRBV5-1; j_call: TRBJ2-3; d_call: TRBD2; clone_size: NA; cdr3_aa: CASSYGLAGPRDTQYF; cdr3_nt: TGCGCCAGCAGCTACGGACTAGCGGGGCCCCGAGATACGCAGTATTTT
v_call: TRBV7-9; j_call: TRBJ2-5; d_call: TRBD1; clone_size: NA; cdr3_aa: CASSPAGQGWETQYF; cdr3_nt: TGTGCCAGCAGCCCCGCAGGACAGGGCTGGGAGACCCAGTACTTC
v_call: TRBV11-2; j_call: TRBJ2-2; d_call: TRBD2; clone_size: NA; cdr3_aa: CASSIPGLAGGNTGELFF; cdr3_nt: TGTGCCAGCAGCATCCCGGGACTAGCGGGGGGGAACACCGGGGAGCTGTTTTTT
v_call: TRBV28; j_call: TRBJ1-1; d_call: NA; clone_size: NA; cdr3_aa: CASSSPLGRDFTEAFF; cdr3_nt: TGTGCCAGCAGTTCCCCGTTGGGCAGGGACTTTACTGAAGCTTTCTTT
v_call: TRBV7-9; j_call: TRBJ2-1; d_call: TRBD2; clone_size: NA; cdr3_aa: CASSPNGLAGRRQFF; cdr3_nt: TGTGCCAGCAGCCCAAACGGACTAGCGGGGAGGAGGCAGTTCTTC
v_call: TRBV18; j_call: TRBJ2-3; d_call: NA; clone_size: NA; cdr3_aa: CASAPTLSTDTQYF; cdr3_nt: TGTGCCAGTGCGCCAACCCTGAGCACAGATACGCAGTATTTT
v_call: TRBV27; j_call: TRBJ1-6; d_call: TRBD1; clone_size: few; cdr3_aa: CASRTGETVSPLHF; cdr3_nt: TGTGCCAGCAGAACAGGGGAAACCGTCTCACCCCTCCACTTT
v_call: TRBV28; j_call: TRBJ2-1; d_call: TRBD2; clone_size: NA; cdr3_aa: CASSIFGTSGRSGGEQFF; cdr3_nt: TGTGCCAGCAGTATCTTCGGGACTAGCGGGAGATCCGGGGGTGAGCAGTTCTTC
v_call: TRBV27; j_call: TRBJ1-2; d_call: NA; clone_size: NA; cdr3_aa: CASSPSPDYGYTF; cdr3_nt: TGTGCCAGCAGTCCGTCCCCGGACTATGGCTACACCTTC
v_call: TRBV3-1/TRBV3-2; j_call: TRBJ2-1; d_call: TRBD1; clone_size: NA; cdr3_aa: CASSLGQGAYNEQFF; cdr3_nt: TGTGCCAGCAGCCTAGGACAGGGGGCCTACAATGAGCAGTTCTTC
v_call: TRBV19; j_call: TRBJ2-3; d_call: NA; clone_size: NA; cdr3_aa: CASSGPLGRSTDTQYF; cdr3_nt: TGTGCCAGTAGTGGCCCACTGGGGCGGTCCACAGATACGCAGTATTTT
v_call: TRBV7-9; j_call: TRBJ1-5; d_call: NA; clone_size: few; cdr3_aa: CASTQGRQPQHF; cdr3_nt: TGTGCCAGCACCCAAGGGAGGCAGCCCCAGCATTTT
v_call: TRBV13; j_call: TRBJ2-7; d_call: TRBD1; clone_size: NA; cdr3_aa: CASSSRQGKGDEQYF; cdr3_nt: TGTGCCAGCAGCTCCAGACAGGGAAAAGGGGACGAGCAGTACTTC
v_call: TRBV27; j_call: TRBJ2-6; d_call: NA; clone_size: NA; cdr3_aa: CASRPLGWGPSSDLERANVLTF; cdr3_nt: TGTGCCAGCAGACCCTTGGGCTGGGGGCCATCTTCCGATCTGGAAAGGGCCAACGTCCTGACTTTC
v_call: TRBV7-3; j_call: TRBJ1-1; d_call: NA; clone_size: NA; cdr3_aa: CASRDSRNTEAFF; cdr3_nt: TGTGCCAGCAGGGACAGTCGGAACACTGAAGCTTTCTTT
v_call: TRBV30; j_call: TRBJ1-1; d_call: NA; clone_size: NA; cdr3_aa: CAWNGQGLNTEAFF; cdr3_nt: TGTGCCTGGAACGGGCAGGGGTTGAACACTGAAGCTTTCTTT
v_call: TRBV28; j_call: TRBJ1-2; d_call: NA; clone_size: NA; cdr3_aa: CALGDLNYGYTF; cdr3_nt: TGTGCCCTAGGGGACTTGAACTATGGCTACACCTTC
v_call: TRBV10-1; j_call: TRBJ2-3; d_call: TRBD2; clone_size: NA; cdr3_aa: CASSTSGTDTQYF; cdr3_nt: TGCGCCAGCAGTACTAGCGGCACAGATACGCAGTATTTT
v_call: TRBV5-1; j_call: TRBJ2-2; d_call: TRBD1; clone_size: NA; cdr3_aa: CASSLFSIAGTGGTGELFF; cdr3_nt: TGCGCCAGCAGCTTATTTTCAATAGCCGGGACAGGGGGCACCGGGGAGCTGTTTTTT
v_call: TRBV24-1; j_call: TRBJ2-7; d_call: TRBD2; clone_size: once; cdr3_aa: CATSGLAGDEQYF; cdr3_nt: TGTGCCACCAGTGGACTAGCGGGCGACGAGCAGTACTTC
v_call: TRBV24-1; j_call: TRBJ1-5; d_call: TRBD1; clone_size: NA; cdr3_aa: CATSGSGGYQPQHF; cdr3_nt: TGTGCCACCAGTGGGTCAGGGGGATATCAGCCCCAGCATTTT
v_call: TRBV28; j_call: TRBJ1-2; d_call: NA; clone_size: NA; cdr3_aa: CASSHGRYGYTF; cdr3_nt: TGTGCCAGCAGTCACGGGAGGTATGGCTACACCTTC
v_call: TRBV30; j_call: TRBJ1-2; d_call: NA; clone_size: NA; cdr3_aa: CAWSPGFSGGYTF; cdr3_nt: TGTGCCTGGAGTCCGGGGTTTTCGGGTGGCTACACCTTC